The rows below give T cell receptor beta chains drawn from one sample of a study of response to subunit inactivated influenza vaccine. MiXCR, applied by TCRdb to the RT-PCR reads, yields one record per CDR3 protein. The sample consists of about 570,000 distinct CDR3 sequences, approximately 10% of them appearing once. This sample was shared with a second study, whose subject was T cells expressing NK-cell markers.

Material: PBMCs from blood, obtained on the day of vaccination. All receptors derive from a man aged 45-65 years who received an inactivated influenza vaccine. Each CDR3 is given with its conserved first and last residue. D genes are given only for firm matches. The size field is filled for only some rows; it gives once, few, many or a size class.

d_gene,j_gene,v_gene,abundance,CDR3aa,CDR3nt
.,TRBJ2-7,TRBV19,.,CASKLLHTIAYEQYF,TGTGCCAGTAAATTGCTGCATACTATTGCCTACGAGCAGTACTTC
TRBD1,TRBJ2-1,TRBV6-2/TRBV6-3,many,CASSHGQVGYEQFF,TGTGCCAGCAGTCATGGACAGGTGGGGTATGAGCAGTTCTTC
TRBD2,TRBJ2-1,TRBV4-2,.,CASSQGSGGSNEQFF,TGTGCCAGCAGCCAAGGGAGCGGGGGTTCCAATGAGCAGTTCTTC
.,TRBJ2-2,TRBV6-5,many,CASIRTANTGELFF,TGTGCCAGCATTAGGACAGCGAACACCGGGGAGCTGTTTTTT
.,TRBJ1-2,TRBV7-2,few,CASRPEYGFYGYTF,TGTGCCAGCAGACCCGAGTACGGATTCTATGGCTACACCTTC
.,TRBJ1-4,TRBV6-2/TRBV6-3,.,CASSYTGATNEKLFF,TGTGCCAGCAGTTACACCGGAGCAACTAATGAAAAACTGTTTTTT
.,TRBJ2-3,TRBV7-9,many,CASSLPGGRTDTQYF,TGTGCCAGCAGCTTACCCGGGGGACGCACAGATACGCAGTATTTT
.,TRBJ1-1,TRBV11-2,few,CASSRTATLNTEAFF,TGTGCCAGCAGCCGGACAGCAACCTTGAACACTGAAGCTTTCTTT
TRBD1,TRBJ2-7,TRBV4-2,.,CASSQVGQGSYEQYF,TGTGCCAGCAGCCAAGTGGGACAGGGATCCTACGAGCAGTACTTC
.,TRBJ2-2,TRBV20-1,few,CSARQTVAGELFF,TGCAGTGCTAGACAAACAGTGGCCGGGGAGCTGTTTTTT
.,TRBJ2-3,TRBV27,.,CASSPGVAVSTDTQYF,TGTGCCAGCAGTCCCGGGGTAGCGGTTAGCACAGATACGCAGTATTTT
TRBD2,TRBJ2-1,TRBV11-2,.,CASSTTGTSGGTYNEQFF,TGTGCCAGCAGCACCACCGGGACTAGCGGGGGGACCTACAATGAGCAGTTCTTC
.,TRBJ2-7,TRBV20-1,many,CSARSSGHNSYEQYF,TGCAGTGCTAGAAGTTCCGGCCATAACTCCTACGAGCAGTACTTC
.,TRBJ2-2,TRBV6-5,.,CASSYFRVANTGELFF,TGTGCCAGCAGTTATTTTCGGGTAGCGAACACCGGGGAGCTGTTTTTT
TRBD1,TRBJ2-7,TRBV4-3,few,CASSQGTGDFYEQYF,TGCGCCAGCAGCCAAGGGACAGGGGACTTCTACGAGCAGTACTTC
.,TRBJ2-4,TRBV5-8,many,CASSLTGFEKNIQYF,TGTGCCAGCAGCTTGACAGGGTTTGAGAAAAACATTCAGTACTTC
.,TRBJ2-7,TRBV27,few,CASSLSDGGPYEQYF,TGTGCCAGCAGTTTATCGGACGGGGGCCCCTACGAGCAGTACTTC
.,TRBJ2-7,TRBV5-1,few,CASSEPGSYEQYF,TGCGCCAGCAGCGAACCCGGCTCCTACGAGCAGTACTTC
.,TRBJ2-3,TRBV3-1,.,CASSPGTVSTDTQYF,TGTGCCAGCAGCCCCGGGACGGTCAGCACAGATACGCAGTATTTT
.,TRBJ2-4,TRBV6-2/TRBV6-3,few,CASGGTAKNIQYF,TGTGCCAGCGGTGGGACAGCCAAAAACATTCAGTACTTC
.,TRBJ2-3,TRBV15,.,CATSKGGDTDTQYF,TGTGCCACCAGCAAAGGGGGGGACACAGATACGCAGTATTTT
TRBD2,TRBJ2-7,TRBV5-1,many,CASSLALGLAGSYEQYF,TGCGCCAGCAGCTTGGCCCTTGGTCTAGCGGGAAGCTACGAGCAGTACTTC
.,TRBJ2-1,TRBV9,.,CASSDGGGRQGISRYNEQFF,TGTGCCAGCAGCGACGGGGGGGGACGACAGGGTATAAGTCGATACAATGAGCAGTTCTTC
.,TRBJ1-2,TRBV5-5,.,CASSLRGDYYGYTF,TGTGCCAGCAGCTTGAGGGGGGACTACTATGGCTACACCTTC
TRBD2,TRBJ2-1,TRBV20-1,.,CSASGLAGLNNEQFF,TGCAGTGCTAGCGGACTAGCGGGCCTTAACAATGAGCAGTTCTTC
.,TRBJ1-1,TRBV5-5,few,CASSPWSGNTEAFF,TGTGCCAGCAGCCCCTGGTCAGGGAACACTGAAGCTTTCTTT
TRBD2,TRBJ2-7,TRBV12-3/TRBV12-4,few,CASRYSGSANEQYF,TGTGCCAGCAGGTATAGCGGGAGTGCAAACGAGCAGTACTTC
TRBD2,TRBJ2-7,TRBV28,.,CASSSPWGGRADEQYF,TGTGCCAGCAGTAGTCCCTGGGGGGGTCGGGCGGACGAGCAGTACTTC
.,TRBJ1-1,TRBV5-1,few,CATSQGNTEAFF,TGCGCCACCTCTCAGGGGAACACTGAAGCTTTCTTT
.,TRBJ2-1,TRBV12-3/TRBV12-4,many,CASSLGGGSYNEQFF,TGTGCCAGCAGTTTAGGGGGCGGGTCCTACAATGAGCAGTTCTTC
.,TRBJ2-2,TRBV12-3/TRBV12-4,few,CASKTANTGELFF,TGTGCCAGCAAAACCGCGAACACCGGGGAGCTGTTTTTT
TRBD1,TRBJ2-7,TRBV29-1,few,CSAEGTGGYEQYF,TGCAGCGCCGAAGGGACAGGGGGCTACGAGCAGTACTTC
.,TRBJ2-7,TRBV6-5,.,CASSYVAAGPYEQYF,TGTGCCAGCAGTTACGTCGCGGCGGGCCCCTACGAGCAGTACTTC
TRBD1,TRBJ2-5,TRBV5-1,.,CASSSTGKYETQYF,TGCGCCAGCAGCTCGACAGGGAAGTATGAGACCCAGTACTTC
.,TRBJ1-5,TRBV7-2,few,CASSLPGVNQPQHF,TGTGCCAGCAGCTTACCAGGGGTAAATCAGCCCCAGCATTTT
.,TRBJ2-3,TRBV9,.,CASSLAPTGAPTDTQYF,TGTGCCAGCAGCCTAGCGCCCACGGGGGCCCCCACAGATACGCAGTATTTT
TRBD1,TRBJ2-1,TRBV12-3/TRBV12-4,.,CASSLGATGFEQFF,TGTGCCAGCAGTTTAGGAGCGACAGGGTTTGAGCAGTTCTTC
.,TRBJ1-2,TRBV5-6,.,CASSFTQRHLAGYTF,TGTGCCAGCAGCTTTACCCAACGGCACCTCGCTGGCTACACCTTC
.,TRBJ2-7,TRBV19,many,CASSIRQFYEQYF,TGTGCCAGTAGTATACGACAGTTCTACGAGCAGTACTTC
.,TRBJ1-1,TRBV30,once,CAWSNRGNTEAFF,TGTGCCTGGAGTAATAGGGGGAACACTGAAGCTTTCTTT
TRBD2,TRBJ2-1,TRBV29-1,few,CSVVFQAGKISYNEQFF,TGCAGCGTTGTGTTTCAAGCGGGAAAAATCTCCTACAATGAGCAGTTCTTC
TRBD2,TRBJ2-1,TRBV18,.,CASSPSLAGVYNEQFF,TGTGCCAGCTCACCCTCTCTTGCGGGGGTTTACAATGAGCAGTTCTTC
TRBD2,TRBJ2-3,TRBV9,.,CSSSVRAGGVTDTQYF,TGTTCCAGCAGCGTCCGGGCGGGGGGCGTGACAGATACGCAGTATTTT
.,TRBJ2-1,TRBV4-3,few,CASSQDQATNNEQFF,TGCGCCAGCAGCCAAGATCAGGCAACTAACAATGAGCAGTTCTTC
.,TRBJ2-1,TRBV7-2,few,CASSLGRRFSYNEQFF,TGTGCCAGCAGCCTAGGTCGGCGCTTCTCATACAATGAGCAGTTCTTC
.,TRBJ2-6,TRBV4-3,.,CASSQEVGLRLTSGANVLTF,TGCGCCAGCAGCCAAGAAGTGGGGCTCCGACTGACCTCTGGGGCCAACGTCCTGACTTTC
TRBD2,TRBJ2-7,TRBV28,.,CASGPLIAGVGEQYF,TGTGCCAGCGGCCCGCTGATAGCGGGAGTTGGGGAGCAGTACTTC
.,TRBJ1-4,TRBV5-1,few,CASSIGTDNEKLFF,TGCGCCAGCTCCATCGGGACGGACAATGAAAAACTGTTTTTT
TRBD2,TRBJ2-1,TRBV30,.,CAWSTLRLAGGRQFF,TGTGCCTGGAGCACACTTCGGCTAGCGGGAGGGCGGCAGTTCTTC
.,TRBJ2-6,TRBV27,.,CASSLSAGPLWANVLTF,TGTGCCAGCAGTTTATCGGCGGGACCCCTCTGGGCCAACGTCCTGACTTTC